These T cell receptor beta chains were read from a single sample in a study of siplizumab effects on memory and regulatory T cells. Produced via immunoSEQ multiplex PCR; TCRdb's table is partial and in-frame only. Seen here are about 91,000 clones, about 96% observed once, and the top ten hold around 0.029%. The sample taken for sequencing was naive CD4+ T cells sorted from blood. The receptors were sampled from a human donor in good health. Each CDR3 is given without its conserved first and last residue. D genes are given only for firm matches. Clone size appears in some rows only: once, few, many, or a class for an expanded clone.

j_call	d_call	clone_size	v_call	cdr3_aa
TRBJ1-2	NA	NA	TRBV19	ASSIPGVVGGYT
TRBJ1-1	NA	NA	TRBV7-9	ASSLGGLPNTEAF
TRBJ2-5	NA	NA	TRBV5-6	ASSLRGRETQY
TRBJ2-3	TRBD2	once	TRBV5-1	ASSFRSGVTDTQY
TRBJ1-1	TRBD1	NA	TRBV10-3	AIGGQDGTEAF
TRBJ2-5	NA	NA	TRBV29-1	SVLRAQETQY
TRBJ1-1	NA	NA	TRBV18	ASSPSGTMNTEAF
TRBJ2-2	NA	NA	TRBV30	AWSVRAGAVTGELF
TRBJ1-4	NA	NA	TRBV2	ASSDRAEKLF
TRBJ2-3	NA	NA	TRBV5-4	ASSLSGPRTDTQY